This T cell receptor beta chain stems from a study of T cells of healthy individuals. Each CDR3 protein is one row after TCRdb ran MiXCR on the 5' RACE reads. Seen here are about 57,000 distinct CDR3 sequences, 15% to 20% observed once, and the top ten hold approximately 4.8%. With 5 bases removed from V and 5 bases from J, the gap between germline ends came to 17 bases. The CDR3 is 15 residues long. Germline V gives CDR1 SGHTA, CDR2 FQGNSA. This sequence joins TRBV7-2 and TRBJ2-3, with D uncertain. The receptor was isolated from a human donor in good health. DNA of the CDR3: TGTGCCAGCAGCGGGATGCTCGGCCTGGGAGATACGCAGTATTTT. This codes for CASSGMLGLGDTQYF.